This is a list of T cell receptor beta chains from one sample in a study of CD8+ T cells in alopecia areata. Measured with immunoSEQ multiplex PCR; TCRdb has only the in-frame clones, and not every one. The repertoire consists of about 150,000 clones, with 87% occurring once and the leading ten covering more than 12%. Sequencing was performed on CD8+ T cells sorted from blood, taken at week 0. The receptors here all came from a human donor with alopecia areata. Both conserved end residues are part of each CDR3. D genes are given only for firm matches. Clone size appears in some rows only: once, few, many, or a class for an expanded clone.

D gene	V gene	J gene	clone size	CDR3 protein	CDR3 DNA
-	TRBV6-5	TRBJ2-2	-	CASRIAGELFF	TGTGCCAGCAGAATAGCCGGGGAGCTGTTTTTT
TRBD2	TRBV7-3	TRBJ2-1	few	CASSPPLSSGRQNEQFF	TGTGCCAGCAGCCCCCCCCTTTCGAGCGGGAGACAGAATGAGCAGTTCTTC
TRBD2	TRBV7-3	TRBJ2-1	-	CASSDSSSGTYNEQFF	TGTGCCAGCAGCGACTCCTCTAGCGGGACCTACAATGAGCAGTTCTTC
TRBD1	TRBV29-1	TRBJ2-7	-	CSAHRGYEQYF	TGCAGCGCCCACAGGGGCTACGAGCAGTACTTC
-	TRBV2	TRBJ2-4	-	CAGAVPAKNIQYF	TGTGCCGGAGCGGTTCCCGCCAAAAACATTCAGTACTTC
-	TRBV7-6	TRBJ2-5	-	CASSQRDPQETQYF	TGTGCCAGCAGCCAGAGAGATCCGCAAGAGACCCAGTACTTC
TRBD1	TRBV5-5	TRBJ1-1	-	CASSFGTGGEAFF	TGTGCCAGCAGCTTTGGGACAGGGGGTGAAGCTTTCTTT
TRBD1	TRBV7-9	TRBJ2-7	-	CASSYSVGQGASYEQYF	TGTGCCAGCAGCTACAGCGTGGGACAGGGGGCTTCCTACGAGCAGTACTTC
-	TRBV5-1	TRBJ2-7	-	CASSRTDTPYEQYF	TGCGCCAGCAGCCGGACGGACACCCCCTACGAGCAGTACTTC
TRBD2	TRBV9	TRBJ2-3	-	CASSVVGTSGRTTGTDTQYF	TGTGCCAGCAGCGTAGTTGGGACTAGCGGAAGAACTACGGGCACAGATACGCAGTATTTT
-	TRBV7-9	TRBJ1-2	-	CASSSDYGYTF	TGTGCCAGCAGTTCGGATTATGGCTACACCTTC
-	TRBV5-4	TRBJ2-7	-	CASSFGGDGEQYF	TGTGCCAGCAGCTTTGGCGGGGATGGCGAGCAGTACTTC
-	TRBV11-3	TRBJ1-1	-	CASSSPQENTEAFF	TGTGCCAGCAGCTCACCTCAGGAGAACACTGAAGCTTTCTTT
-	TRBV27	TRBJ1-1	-	CASSSRREAFF	TGTGCCAGCAGTTCACGTAGGGAAGCTTTCTTT
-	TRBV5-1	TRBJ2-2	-	CASSLGDGSAGELFF	TGCGCCAGCAGCTTGGGGGACGGGAGTGCCGGGGAGCTGTTTTTT
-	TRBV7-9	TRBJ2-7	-	CASSSSSYEQYF	TGTGCCAGCAGCTCCAGCAGCTACGAGCAGTACTTC
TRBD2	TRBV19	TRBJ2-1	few	CASSIAGDYNEQFF	TGTGCCAGTAGTATCGCGGGAGACTACAATGAGCAGTTCTTC
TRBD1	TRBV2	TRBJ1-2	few	CASGDRAGYGYTF	TGTGCCAGCGGGGACAGGGCGGGCTATGGCTACACCTTC
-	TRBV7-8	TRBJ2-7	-	CASSYHPEGEQYF	TGTGCCAGCAGCTACCACCCCGAGGGCGAGCAGTACTTC
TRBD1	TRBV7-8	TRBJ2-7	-	CASSLAAGGSTYEQYF	TGTGCCAGCAGCTTAGCCGCAGGGGGTAGTACCTACGAGCAGTACTTC
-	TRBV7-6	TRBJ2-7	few	CASSLNPTTYEQYF	TGTGCCAGCAGCTTAAATCCCACAACCTACGAGCAGTACTTC
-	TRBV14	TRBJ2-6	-	CASSQDSGRISGANVLTF	TGTGCCAGCAGCCAAGATTCGGGCAGGATCTCTGGGGCCAACGTCCTGACTTTC
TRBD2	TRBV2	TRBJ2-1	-	CASSDWRGANEQFF	TGTGCCAGCAGTGATTGGCGGGGGGCGAATGAGCAGTTCTTC
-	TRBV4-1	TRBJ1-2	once	CASSQGGDGYTF	TGCGCCAGCAGCCAAGGCGGCGATGGCTACACCTTC
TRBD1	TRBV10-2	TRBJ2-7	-	CATWTGGPYEQYF	TGCGCCACCTGGACAGGGGGCCCCTACGAGCAGTACTTC
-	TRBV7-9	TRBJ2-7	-	CASSQDLTSWEQYF	TGTGCCAGCAGCCAGGACCTTACTAGTTGGGAGCAGTACTTC
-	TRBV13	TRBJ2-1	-	CASSSRYNEQFF	TGTGCCAGCAGCTCCCGGTACAATGAGCAGTTCTTC
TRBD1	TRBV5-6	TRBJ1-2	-	CASSLAKSGQGSGYTF	TGTGCCAGCAGCTTGGCCAAGTCGGGACAGGGATCTGGCTACACCTTC
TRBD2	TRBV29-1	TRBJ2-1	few	CSVELRGGAFGEQFF	TGCAGCGTTGAACTCCGCGGGGGGGCATTTGGTGAGCAGTTCTTC
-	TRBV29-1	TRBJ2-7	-	CSVEGRTYEQYF	TGCAGCGTTGAGGGCAGAACCTACGAGCAGTACTTC
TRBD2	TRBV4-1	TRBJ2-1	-	CASSGAGGSSYNEQFF	TGCGCCAGCAGTGGGGCGGGGGGGAGCTCCTACAATGAGCAGTTCTTC
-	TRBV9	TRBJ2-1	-	CASSVEDTSNEQFF	TGTGCCAGCAGCGTAGAGGACACTAGCAATGAGCAGTTCTTC
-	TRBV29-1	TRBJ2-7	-	CSVEGGLDQPAYEQYF	TGCAGCGTTGAAGGTGGTCTCGACCAGCCCGCCTACGAGCAGTACTTC
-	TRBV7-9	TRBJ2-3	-	CASSFQTSASTDTQYF	TGTGCCAGCAGCTTTCAGACTAGTGCTAGCACAGATACGCAGTATTTT
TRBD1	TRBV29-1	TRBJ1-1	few	CSVATGGEDTEAFF	TGCAGCGTGGCGACAGGGGGCGAGGACACTGAAGCTTTCTTT
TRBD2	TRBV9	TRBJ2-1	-	CASSPPGLAGDYNEQFF	TGTGCCAGCAGCCCACCCGGACTAGCGGGAGACTACAATGAGCAGTTCTTC